This entry lists 7 T cell receptor beta chains sequenced from one sample in a study of T cell responses to AZD1222 COVID-19 vaccine. Generated by immunoSEQ multiplex PCR, the TCRdb table keeps only in-frame clones and is missing some. Of over 150,000 clones listed, 88% are singletons. This material consisted of peripheral blood, taken 28 days after the second AZD1222 dose. All receptors derive from an adult who received the AZD1222 COVID-19 vaccine.

This chain links TRBV29-1 with TRBJ1-4; 9 bases line up with TRBD1. Germline V gene data show CDR1 as SQVTM and CDR2 as ANQGSEA. CDR3 length: 12 residues. The J segment lost 7 bases and the V segment lost 6 bases, leaving 3 bases of the junction unmatched. CDR3 region: CSVETGGEKLFF. The CDR3 bases are TGCAGCGTCGAGACAGGGGGTGAAAAACTGTTTTTT. The variable domain in full, with the rest retrieved from reference TRBV29-1 and TRBJ1-4, is SAVISQKPSRDICQRGTSLTIQCQVDSQVTMMFWYRQQPGQSLTLIATANQGSEATYESGFVIDKFPISRPNLTFSTLTVSNMSPEDSSIYLCSVETGGEKLFFGSGTQLSVL.

Worth noting for this clone: Relative to the germline gene, one junction end is altered; a read error may explain this. V usage is TRBV7-7 and J usage is TRBJ2-5; D possibly corresponds to TRBD2 (5 bases). Germline loops: CDR1 SSHAT, CDR2 FNYEAQ (reference sequence). The CDR3 runs 15 residues. This chain's CDR3 is CASSLAFSLQETQYF. CDR3 nucleotides: TGTGCTAGCAGCTTAGCGTTCAGTCTCCAAGAGACCCAGTACTTC.

The chain carries TRBV27 and TRBJ1-6, with 8 positions matching TRBD1. This CDR3 has 22 residues. J gave up 0 bases and V 5 bases, and 21 bases lay outside the gene matches. Germline CDR1 MNHEY, CDR2 SMNVEV (reference sequence). CDR3 sequence: CASSPGTGLLGSPSSYNSPLHF. In DNA, the CDR3 is TGTGCCAGCAGTCCCGGGACAGGCCTCCTCGGATCCCCGAGCTCCTATAATTCACCCCTCCACTTT.

The rearrangement links TRBV13 to TRBJ1-1; D possibly corresponds to TRBD1 (5 bases). In germline, CDR1 is PRHDT, CDR2 FYEKMQ (reference sequence). V lost 5 bases, J lost 5 bases, and 12 bases lay in between. CDR3 length equals 13 residues. The CDR3 region has the DNA TGTGCCAGCAGCCTCCGGGGGGAGACTGAAGCTTTCTTT. Residues: CASSLRGETEAFF.

The chain employs TRBV10-3 and TRBJ1-2, with 8 bases matching TRBD1. V lost 11 bases to trimming and J lost 8 bases; unmatched junction nucleotides: 10. From germline, CDR1 is ENHRY and CDR2 SYGVKD. This CDR3 contains 12 residues. CDR3 loop: CADRGAPGGYTF. Here the CDR3 DNA reads TGTGCCGACAGGGGCGCACCTGGGGGCTACACCTTC.

V usage is TRBV30 and J usage is TRBJ2-1; possibly TRBD1 for D (6 bases). Trimming stripped 3 bases from V and 10 bases from J, with 13 bases between. Germline CDR1 and CDR2: GTSNPN and SVGIG (reference sequence). The CDR3 length is 12 residues. CDR3 DNA: TGTGCCTGGAGCGTGGACAGACCCGAGCAGTTCTTC. Translating gives CAWSVDRPEQFF.

This chain links TRBV28 with TRBJ1-2; no clear D gene. The CDR3 spans 14 residues. With 3 bases removed from V and 2 bases from J, the gap between germline ends came to 10 bases. Germline CDR1 is MDHEN and CDR2 is SYDVKM. The CDR3 here is CASSLSNRNYGYTF. CDR3 DNA: TGTGCCAGCAGTTTGTCGAACAGAAACTATGGCTACACCTTC.